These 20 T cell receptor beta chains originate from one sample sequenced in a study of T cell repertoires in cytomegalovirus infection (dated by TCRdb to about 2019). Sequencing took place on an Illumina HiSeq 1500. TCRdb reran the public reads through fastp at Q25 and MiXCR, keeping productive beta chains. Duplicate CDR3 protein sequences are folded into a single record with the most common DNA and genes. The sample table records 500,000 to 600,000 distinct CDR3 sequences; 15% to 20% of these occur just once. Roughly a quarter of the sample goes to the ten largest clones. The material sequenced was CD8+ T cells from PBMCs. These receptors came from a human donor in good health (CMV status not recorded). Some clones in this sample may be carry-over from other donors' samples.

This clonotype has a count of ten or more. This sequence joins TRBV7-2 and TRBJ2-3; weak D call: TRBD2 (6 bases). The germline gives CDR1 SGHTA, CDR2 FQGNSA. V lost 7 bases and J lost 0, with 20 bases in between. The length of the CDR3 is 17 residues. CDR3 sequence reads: CASNFPTGRGSTDTQYF. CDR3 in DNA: TGTGCCAGCAACTTTCCCACGGGGCGGGGTAGCACAGATACGCAGTATTTT.

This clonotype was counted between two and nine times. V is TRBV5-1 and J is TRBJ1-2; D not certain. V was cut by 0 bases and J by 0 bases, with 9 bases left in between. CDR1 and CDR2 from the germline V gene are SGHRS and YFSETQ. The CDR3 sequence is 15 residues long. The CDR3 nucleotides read TGCGCCAGCAGCTTGGTGGCGGAAGCTAACTATGGCTACACCTTC. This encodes CASSLVAEANYGYTF.

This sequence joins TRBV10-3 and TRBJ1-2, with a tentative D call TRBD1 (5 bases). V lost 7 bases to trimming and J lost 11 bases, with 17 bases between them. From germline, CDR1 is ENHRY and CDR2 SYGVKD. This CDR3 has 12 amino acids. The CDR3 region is CAITRDGQDYTF. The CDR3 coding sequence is TGTGCCATCACCCGGGACGGACAAGATTACACCTTC.

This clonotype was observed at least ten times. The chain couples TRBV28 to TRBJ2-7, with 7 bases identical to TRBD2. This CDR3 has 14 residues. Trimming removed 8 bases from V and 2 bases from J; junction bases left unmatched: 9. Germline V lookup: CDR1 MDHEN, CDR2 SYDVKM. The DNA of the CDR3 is TGTGCCAGCGAGACTAGCCGGCGGGCCTACGAGCAGTACTTC. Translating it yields CASETSRRAYEQYF. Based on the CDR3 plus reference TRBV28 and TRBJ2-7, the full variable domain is DVKVTQSSRYLVKRTGEKVFLECVQDMDHENMFWYRQDPGLGLRLIYFSYDVKMKEKGDIPEGYSVSREKKERFSLILESASTNQTSMYLCASETSRRAYEQYFGPGTRLTVT.

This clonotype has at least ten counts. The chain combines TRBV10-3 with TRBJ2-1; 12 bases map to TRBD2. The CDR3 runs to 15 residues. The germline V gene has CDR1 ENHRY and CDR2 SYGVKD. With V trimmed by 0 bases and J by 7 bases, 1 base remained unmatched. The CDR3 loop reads CAISESTSGRNEQFF. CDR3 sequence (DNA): TGTGCCATCAGTGAGTCGACTAGCGGGAGAAATGAGCAGTTCTTC.

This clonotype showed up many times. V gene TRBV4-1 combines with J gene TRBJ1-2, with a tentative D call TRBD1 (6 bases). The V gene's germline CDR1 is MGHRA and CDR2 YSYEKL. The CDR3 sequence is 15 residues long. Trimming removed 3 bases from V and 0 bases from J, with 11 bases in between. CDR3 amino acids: CASSQGTLANYGYTF. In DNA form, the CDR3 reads TGCGCCAGCAGCCAGGGGACACTCGCTAACTATGGCTACACCTTC.

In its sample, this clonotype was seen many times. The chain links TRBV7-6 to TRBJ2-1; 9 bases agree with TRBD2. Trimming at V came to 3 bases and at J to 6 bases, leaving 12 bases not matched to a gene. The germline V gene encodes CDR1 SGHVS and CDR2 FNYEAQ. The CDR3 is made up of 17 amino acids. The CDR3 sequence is CASSLAWAGGPGNEQFF. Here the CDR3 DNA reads TGTGCCAGCAGCTTGGCGTGGGCGGGGGGGCCCGGCAATGAGCAGTTCTTC.

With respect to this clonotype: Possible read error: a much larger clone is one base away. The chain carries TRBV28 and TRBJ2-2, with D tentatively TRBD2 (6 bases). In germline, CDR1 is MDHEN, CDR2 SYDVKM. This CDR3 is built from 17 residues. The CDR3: CASRLLLPSEQTGVLFF. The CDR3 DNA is TGTGCCAGCAGACTTCTCCTTCCTAGCGAGCAAACCGGGGTGCTGTTTTTT.

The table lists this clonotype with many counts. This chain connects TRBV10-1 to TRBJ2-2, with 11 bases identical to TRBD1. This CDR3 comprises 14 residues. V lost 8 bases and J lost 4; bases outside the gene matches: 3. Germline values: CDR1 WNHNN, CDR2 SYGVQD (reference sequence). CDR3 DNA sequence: TGCGCCAGCTCCGGGACAGGGGGCACCGGGGAGCTGTTTTTT. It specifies CASSGTGGTGELFF.

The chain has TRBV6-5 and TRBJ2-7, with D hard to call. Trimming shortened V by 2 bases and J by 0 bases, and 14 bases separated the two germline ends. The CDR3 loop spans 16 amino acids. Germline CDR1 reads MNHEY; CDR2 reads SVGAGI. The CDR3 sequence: CASSYGPGESSYEQYF. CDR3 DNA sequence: TGTGCCAGCAGTTACGGCCCAGGAGAGAGCTCCTACGAGCAGTACTTC.

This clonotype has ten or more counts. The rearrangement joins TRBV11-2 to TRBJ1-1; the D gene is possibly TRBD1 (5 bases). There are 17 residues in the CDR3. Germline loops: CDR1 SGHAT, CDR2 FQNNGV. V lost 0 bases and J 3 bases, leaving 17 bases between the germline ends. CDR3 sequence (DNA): TGTGCCAGCAGCTTAGATCAAAACAGGATATTGGACACTGAAGCTTTCTTT. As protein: CASSLDQNRILDTEAFF.

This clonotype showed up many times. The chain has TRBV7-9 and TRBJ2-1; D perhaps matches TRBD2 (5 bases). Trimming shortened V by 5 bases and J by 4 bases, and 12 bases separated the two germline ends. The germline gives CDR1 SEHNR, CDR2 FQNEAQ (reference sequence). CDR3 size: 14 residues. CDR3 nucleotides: TGTGCCAGCAGCCCCAGTGGGGAGTACAATGAGCAGTTCTTC. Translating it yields CASSPSGEYNEQFF.

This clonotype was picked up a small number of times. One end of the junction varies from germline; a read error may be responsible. CDR3 nucleotides: TGTGCCAGCAGCCAAGATGGGGACACGCAGTATTTT. Its protein is CASSQDGDTQYF. J is TRBJ2-3 and V is TRBV4-1; D may match TRBD1 or TRBD2 (5 bases each). Germline CDR1 reads MGHRA; CDR2 reads YSYEKL. The CDR3 extends over 12 amino acids.

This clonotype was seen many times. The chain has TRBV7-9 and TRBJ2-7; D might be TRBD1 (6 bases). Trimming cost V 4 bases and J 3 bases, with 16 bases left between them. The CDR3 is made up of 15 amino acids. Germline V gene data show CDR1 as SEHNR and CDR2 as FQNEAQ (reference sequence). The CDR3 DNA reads TGTGCCAGCAGCTCTACGGTGGGGGCTGGCTACGAGCAGTACTTC. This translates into CASSSTVGAGYEQYF. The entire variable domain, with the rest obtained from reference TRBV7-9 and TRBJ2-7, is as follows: DTGVSQNPRHKITKRGQNVTFRCDPISEHNRLYWYRQTLGQGPEFLTYFQNEAQLEKSRLLSDRFSAERPKGSFSTLEIQRTEQGDSAMYLCASSSTVGAGYEQYFGPGTRLTVT.

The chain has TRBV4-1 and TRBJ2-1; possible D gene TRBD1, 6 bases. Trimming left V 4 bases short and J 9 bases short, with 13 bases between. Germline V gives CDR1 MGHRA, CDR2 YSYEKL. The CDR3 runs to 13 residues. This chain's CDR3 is CASSPGRGSEQFF. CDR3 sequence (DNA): TGCGCCAGCAGCCCTGGTAGGGGGAGTGAGCAGTTCTTC.

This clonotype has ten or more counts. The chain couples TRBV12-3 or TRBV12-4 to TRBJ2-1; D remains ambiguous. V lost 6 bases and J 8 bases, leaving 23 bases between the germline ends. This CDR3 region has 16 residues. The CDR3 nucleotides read TGTGCCAGCAGGTTATATGGACGCACCTCTTCGGATGAGCAGTTCTTC. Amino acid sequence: CASRLYGRTSSDEQFF.

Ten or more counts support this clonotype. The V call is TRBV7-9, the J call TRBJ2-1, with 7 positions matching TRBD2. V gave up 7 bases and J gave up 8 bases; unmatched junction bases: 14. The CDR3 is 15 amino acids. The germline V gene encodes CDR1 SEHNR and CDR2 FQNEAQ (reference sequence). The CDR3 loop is CASTLRAGDLHEQFF. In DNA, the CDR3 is TGTGCCAGCACCCTAAGGGCGGGGGACCTGCATGAGCAGTTCTTC. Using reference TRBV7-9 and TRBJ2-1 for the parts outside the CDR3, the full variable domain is DTGVSQNPRHKITKRGQNVTFRCDPISEHNRLYWYRQTLGQGPEFLTYFQNEAQLEKSRLLSDRFSAERPKGSFSTLEIQRTEQGDSAMYLCASTLRAGDLHEQFFGPGTRLTVL.

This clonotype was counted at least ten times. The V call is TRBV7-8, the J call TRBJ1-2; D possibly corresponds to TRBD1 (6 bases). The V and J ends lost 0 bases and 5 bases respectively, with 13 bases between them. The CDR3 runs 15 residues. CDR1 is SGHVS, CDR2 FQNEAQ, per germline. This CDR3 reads CASSLAAGTFYGYTF. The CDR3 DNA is TGTGCCAGCAGCTTAGCGGCCGGGACATTTTATGGCTACACCTTC.

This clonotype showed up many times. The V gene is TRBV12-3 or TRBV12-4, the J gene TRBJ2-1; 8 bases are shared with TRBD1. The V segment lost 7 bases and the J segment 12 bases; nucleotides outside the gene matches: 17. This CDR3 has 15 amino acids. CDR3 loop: CASNPSGTGLIGQFF. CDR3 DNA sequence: TGTGCCAGCAACCCCTCCGGGACAGGCTTAATTGGGCAGTTCTTC.

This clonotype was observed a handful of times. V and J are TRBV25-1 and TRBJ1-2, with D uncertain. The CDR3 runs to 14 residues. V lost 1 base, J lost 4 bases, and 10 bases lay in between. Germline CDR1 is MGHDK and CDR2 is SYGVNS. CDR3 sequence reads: CASSELGQPYGYTF. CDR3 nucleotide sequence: TGTGCCAGCAGTGAATTAGGGCAGCCCTATGGCTACACCTTC.